These 22 T cell receptor beta chains originate from one sample sequenced in a study of T cell clonality in common variable immunodeficiency. Measured with immunoSEQ multiplex PCR; TCRdb has only the in-frame clones, and not every one. The sample offers approximately 81,000 clones and no singletons, the top ten holding around 0.82%. Material for sequencing was peripheral blood mononuclear cells. The source of these receptors is a person aged 18 to 69 in good health.

This clone was seen many times. From the germline J gene comes the end of the CDR3, since the read stops 3 residues before it. The chain links TRBV12-3 or TRBV12-4 to TRBJ2-7, with D possibly being TRBD1 (8 bases). V shed 5 bases and J shed 5 bases, with 16 bases lying between them. The CDR3 spans 14 residues. The sequenced part of the CDR3 DNA is TGTGCCAGCAGTGCCTACAGGGGGGGCCACGAG. It translates to CASSAYRGGHE. The whole CDR3 protein is CASSAYRGGHEQYF.

This clone was recorded many times. The sequenced fragment ends 3 residues before the CDR3 boundary, so the rest is inferred from the germline J gene. The V gene is TRBV7-9, the J gene TRBJ2-7; TRBD1 aligns across 11 bases. This CDR3 spans 15 amino acids. Germline values: CDR1 SEHNR, CDR2 FQNEAQ (reference sequence). J lost 6 bases, V lost 4 bases, and 8 bases had no gene match. The sequenced part of the CDR3 DNA is TGTGCCAGCAGCTCGGGACAGGGGGTTTTAAGCGAG. Protein sequence: CASSSGQGVLSE. The whole CDR3 sequence is CASSSGQGVLSEQYF.

This clone was seen repeatedly, ten times or more. The read comes to an end 3 residues before the CDR3 does, leaving the germline J gene to fill in the end. The rearrangement links TRBV7-8 to TRBJ2-2, with D unclear. Germline CDR1 and CDR2: SGHVS and FQNEAQ. The CDR3 length is 13 residues. Trimming cost V 6 bases and J 3 bases, with 8 bases left between them. The CDR3 reads CASSAYYTGELFF. CDR3 bases read: TGTGCCAGCAGTGCGTATTACACCGGGGAG.

This clone was counted at least ten times. The observed sequence ends 3 residues before the CDR3 terminus, with the missing tail filled in from the germline J gene. This chain connects TRBV19 to TRBJ2-3, with TRBD2 identical over 13 bases. V was pared by 5 bases and J by 3 bases, with 5 bases of the junction left unmatched. The CDR3 covers 16 residues. CDR1 is LNHDA, CDR2 SQIVND, per germline (reference sequence). The CDR3 DNA, read in part, is TGTGCCAGTAGTCCCCTACTAGCGGGAGGGACAGATACG. Amino acids: CASSPLLAGGTDT. Given in full, the CDR3 is CASSPLLAGGTDTQYF.

This clone has ten or more counts. Sequencing ends 3 residues short of the CDR3 end; the germline J gene provides the rest. The gene calls are TRBV18 and TRBJ1-2, with 8 bases aligning to TRBD1. Per the germline V gene, CDR1 is KGHSH and CDR2 is LQKENI. The CDR3 sequence is 16 residues long. The V gene end was trimmed by 4 bases and the J gene end by 4 bases; junction bases not matched to a gene: 11. CDR3 bases read: TGTGCCAGCTCACGAACCGGACAGGGAACGACCTATGGC. This sequence encodes CASSRTGQGTTYG. The entire CDR3 sequence reads CASSRTGQGTTYGYTF. Complete variable domain (other parts from reference TRBV18 and TRBJ1-2): NAGVMQNPRHLVRRRGQEARLRCSPMKGHSHVYWYRQLPEEGLKFMVYLQKENIIDESGMPKERFSAEFPKEGPSILRIQQVVRGDSAAYFCASSRTGQGTTYGYTFGSGTRLTVV.

This clone was seen ten or more times. Read sequence stops 3 residues before the CDR3 end, and the germline J gene provides the missing end. V usage is TRBV6-2 or TRBV6-3 and J usage is TRBJ2-7; a possible D gene is TRBD1 (6 bases). Trimming pared 6 bases from V and 4 bases from J, leaving 10 bases between. The CDR3 is 12 residues long. CDR1 and CDR2 from the germline V gene are MNHEY and SVGEGT. The part of the CDR3 DNA that was read is TGTGCCAGCAGCAATGACAGGTACGAG. Encoded protein: CASSNDRYE. The entire CDR3 protein is CASSNDRYEQYF.

Turning to this clone: The read falls 3 residues short of the CDR3 end, and the missing part is taken from the germline J gene. The chain uses TRBV5-6 and TRBJ2-3, with D possibly TRBD1 on 6 matching bases. The CDR3 has 14 amino acids. The V gene's germline CDR1 is SGHDT and CDR2 YYEEEE. Between the trimmed V and J ends, which lost 4 bases and 4 bases, there was a span of 13 bases. CDR3 amino acids: CASSQVGGSDTQYF. The CDR3 DNA, read in part, is TGTGCCAGCAGCCAGGTAGGGGGATCAGATACG.

This clone came up many times. The sequenced fragment ends 3 residues before the CDR3 boundary, so the rest is inferred from the germline J gene. This chain uses TRBV5-4 with TRBJ2-1, with D perhaps TRBD1 (5 bases). The V gene's germline CDR1 is SGHNT and CDR2 YYREEE (reference sequence). The CDR3 sequence is 15 residues long. Trimming removed 1 base at V and 0 bases at J, with 8 bases between. The CDR3 sequence is CASSLIDSSYNEQFF. Incomplete CDR3 DNA: TGTGCCAGCAGCTTGATCGACAGCTCCTACAATGAG.

This clone was detected ten times or more. The CDR3 is cut off 3 residues early in the read; its end comes from the germline J gene. The chain joins TRBV19 to TRBJ2-5; possibly TRBD1 or TRBD2 for D (6 bases each). The CDR3 extends over 14 amino acids. Per germline, CDR1 LNHDA and CDR2 SQIVND (reference sequence). The V gene lost 10 bases and the J gene lost 5 bases, with 20 bases spanning the gap. The CDR3 DNA, read in part, is TGTGCCACCTCGAGCGGAGGGGGTCTGGAGACC. Residues: CATSSGGGLET. In full, the CDR3 reads CATSSGGGLETQYF.

This clone was seen at least ten times. The CDR3 end falls 3 residues outside the read, so it is completed with the germline J gene. V is TRBV30 and J is TRBJ1-5; no firm D call. Deletions cut 0 bases from V and 5 bases from J, with 8 bases between. CDR1 and CDR2 from the germline V gene are GTSNPN and SVGIG (reference sequence). The CDR3 covers 13 residues. The sequenced CDR3 bases are TGTGCCTGGAGTGTACTAACGGATCAGCCC. It specifies CAWSVLTDQP. The entire CDR3 reads CAWSVLTDQPQHF.

The table lists this clone with many counts. From the germline J gene comes the end of the CDR3, since the read stops 3 residues before it. J is TRBJ2-1 and V is TRBV20-1; 9 bases map to TRBD2. From germline, CDR1 is DFQATT and CDR2 SNEGSKA (reference sequence). The CDR3 runs to 16 residues. Unmatched junction bases numbered 11, after V lost 4 bases and J lost 4 bases. CDR3 sequence: CSAKIPAGGLYNEQFF. The covered CDR3 bases are TGCAGTGCTAAGATTCCAGCGGGAGGACTGTACAATGAG.

This clone came up many times. From the germline J gene comes the end of the CDR3, since the read stops 3 residues before it. This chain joins TRBV11-2 and TRBJ2-1; D may be TRBD2 (5 bases). The CDR3 consists of 14 residues. CDR1 is SGHAT, CDR2 FQNNGV, per germline. The ends were cut back, 1 base at V and 7 bases at J, with 11 bases in the middle. The CDR3 bases that were read are TGTGCCAGCAGCTTAGGCCTAGCAGAGAATGAG. This encodes CASSLGLAENE. The whole CDR3 protein is CASSLGLAENEQFF. The whole variable domain, filled in from reference TRBV11-2 and TRBJ2-1, reads EAGVAQSPRYKIIEKRQSVAFWCNPISGHATLYWYQQILGQGPKLLIQFQNNGVVDDSQLPKDRFSAERLKGVDSTLKIQPAKLEDSAVYLCASSLGLAENEQFFGPGTRLTVL.

Remarks on this clone: It may be a read error: a sequence one base away is much more abundant. The CDR3 is cut off 3 residues early in the read; its end comes from the germline J gene. The genes are TRBV20-1 and TRBJ2-5, with 8 bases matching TRBD2. Germline loops: CDR1 DFQATT, CDR2 SNEGSKA (reference sequence). The CDR3 spans 18 residues. The CDR3 bases that were read are TGCAGGGCTAGATCCTGGGGGCTAGCGGGCCATATTCAAGAGACC. Protein: CRARSWGLAGHIQET. The full-length CDR3 reads as CRARSWGLAGHIQETQYF.

This clone was observed many times. The read halts 3 residues ahead of the CDR3 end, with the missing end drawn from the germline J gene. The chain links TRBV7-9 to TRBJ2-7; tentative D call: TRBD1 (5 bases). V was shortened by 4 bases and J by 6 bases, with 13 bases between the two germline ends. Per the germline V gene, CDR1 is SEHNR and CDR2 is FQNEAQ (reference sequence). The CDR3 has 13 amino acids. The CDR3 bases that were read are TGTGCCAGCAGCTCCCAGGGTAGCAGCGAG. Protein: CASSSQGSSE. The whole CDR3 protein is CASSSQGSSEQYF. Full variable domain (outside the CDR3, taken from reference TRBV7-9 and TRBJ2-7): DTGVSQNPRHKITKRGQNVTFRCDPISEHNRLYWYRQTLGQGPEFLTYFQNEAQLEKSRLLSDRFSAERPKGSFSTLEIQRTEQGDSAMYLCASSSQGSSEQYFGPGTRLTVT.

At least ten counts were recorded for this clone. The CDR3 end lies 3 residues beyond the end of the read and is filled in from the germline J gene. The rearrangement uses TRBV28 and TRBJ2-7, with a tentative D call TRBD1 (6 bases). Germline-derived CDR1 and CDR2 are MDHEN and SYDVKM. CDR3 length: 14 residues. Trimming took off 1 base at V and 3 bases at J, with 10 bases between the two ends. The part of the CDR3 DNA that was read is TGTGCCAGCAGTTTATATGGGACAAGCTACGAG. Amino acids: CASSLYGTSYE. The whole CDR3 region reads CASSLYGTSYEQYF. Based on the CDR3 plus reference TRBV28 and TRBJ2-7, the full variable domain is DVKVTQSSRYLVKRTGEKVFLECVQDMDHENMFWYRQDPGLGLRLIYFSYDVKMKEKGDIPEGYSVSREKKERFSLILESASTNQTSMYLCASSLYGTSYEQYFGPGTRLTVT.

This clone has at least ten counts. From the germline J gene comes the end of the CDR3, since the read stops 3 residues before it. This rearrangement joins TRBV9 to TRBJ2-5; D not resolved. Germline V lookup: CDR1 SGDLS, CDR2 YYNGEE. V lost 0 bases, J lost 0 bases, and 6 bases lay in between. CDR3 length equals 14 residues. The sequenced CDR3 bases are TGTGCCAGCAGCGTAGGCGATAACCAAGAGACC. Translating gives CASSVGDNQET. The whole CDR3 sequence is CASSVGDNQETQYF.

This clone was seen at least ten times. The read finishes 3 residues shy of the CDR3 end, and the germline J gene is used to complete it. This chain links TRBV29-1 with TRBJ2-7; tentative D call: TRBD2 (5 bases). The length of the CDR3 is 13 residues. V lost 3 bases and J lost 3, with 12 bases in between. Per the germline V gene, CDR1 is SQVTM and CDR2 is ANQGSEA. This CDR3 is CSVESERNYEQYF. The sequenced CDR3 bases are TGCAGCGTTGAGTCGGAGCGGAACTACGAG.

Ten or more counts support this clone. The read ends 3 residues before the CDR3 terminus; that terminus is restored from the germline J gene. The chain employs TRBV5-1 and TRBJ2-5, with TRBD2 identical over 7 bases. Germline CDR1 and CDR2: SGHRS and YFSETQ. CDR3 length: 14 amino acids. J gave up 0 bases and V 6 bases, and 5 bases lay outside the gene matches. CDR3 amino acids: CASTYSGYQETQYF. Incomplete CDR3 DNA: TGCGCCAGCACCTATAGCGGGTACCAAGAGACC.

As concerns this clone: The CDR3 end lies 3 residues beyond the end of the read and is filled in from the germline J gene. This rearrangement joins TRBV7-9 to TRBJ2-1, with D tentatively TRBD2 (7 bases). There are 15 residues in the CDR3. Germline-derived CDR1 and CDR2 are SEHNR and FQNEAQ (reference sequence). Trimming removed 4 bases from V and 3 bases from J, with 13 bases in between. CDR3: CASSSEGGVYNEQFF. The sequenced part of the CDR3 DNA is TGTGCCAGCAGCTCTGAGGGGGGGGTCTACAATGAG.

This clone was detected ten times or more. The read ends 3 residues early relative to the CDR3; the germline J gene fills the gap. The chain is built from TRBV10-3 and TRBJ2-2; perhaps TRBD1 as D (5 bases). The CDR3 totals 16 residues. Germline CDR1 and CDR2: ENHRY and SYGVKD. Trimming cost V 0 bases and J 2 bases, with 10 bases left between them. The CDR3 bases that were read are TGTGCCATCAGTGAGTCTGGACAAGTAAACACCGGGGAG. It is translated as CAISESGQVNTGE. The complete CDR3 protein is CAISESGQVNTGELFF.

This clone occurred many times. The observed sequence ends 3 residues before the CDR3 terminus, with the missing tail filled in from the germline J gene. The J gene is TRBJ2-1, the V gene TRBV5-1, with 8 bases that match TRBD2. CDR1 and CDR2 (germline): SGHRS, YFSETQ. V was pared by 4 bases and J by 7 bases, with 16 bases of the junction left unmatched. This CDR3 has 17 residues. The covered CDR3 bases are TGCGCCAGCAGCCCCTTAGCGGGAAGAATTATCCAGAATGAG. It encodes CASSPLAGRIIQNE. The full-length CDR3 reads as CASSPLAGRIIQNEQFF. The full variable domain, completed using reference TRBV5-1 and TRBJ2-1, is KAGVTQTPRYLIKTRGQQVTLSCSPISGHRSVSWYQQTPGQGLQFLFEYFSETQRNKGNFPGRFSGRQFSNSRSEMNVSTLELGDSALYLCASSPLAGRIIQNEQFFGPGTRLTVL.

This clone was seen at least ten times. The CDR3 extends 3 residues past the end of the read, so its final part is completed from the germline J gene. V is TRBV7-3 and J is TRBJ2-7; the match to TRBD2 covers 9 bases. Looked up from germline, CDR1 is SGHTA and CDR2 is FQGTGA. V trimming: 4 bases; J trimming: 0 bases; junction bases outside the gene matches: 7. CDR3 length: 16 residues. CDR3 in amino acids: CASSSIPGLASYEQYF. The covered CDR3 bases are TGTGCCAGCAGCTCCATACCGGGACTAGCCTCCTACGAG.